A single T cell receptor (beta chain) is shown here with its context. This clonotype was recorded at least ten times. Its antigen is currently not known. No base-level quality is on record; no much larger clone is a single base apart. V is pruned by 5 bases and J by 14 bases, leaving 9 bases of the junction without a gene match. Including cysteine and phenylalanine, the CDR3 has 12 amino acids. The only DNA kept is the CDR3, 36 bases in frame from the first base. The germline V gene provides CDR1 SGHAT and CDR2 FQNNGV. Libraries came from 5' RACE. Sequenced on an Illumina HiSeq 2000. Template switching introduced a universal primer binding site; the final cDNA contained a unique molecular identifier, enabling accurate counting of TCR cDNA molecules. Specific primers in the conserved constant-segment region were used to synthesize first-strand cDNA for the TCR alpha and beta chains. Each cDNA library was double barcoded, with a SMART-Mk sample barcode plus Illumina barcodes, to control for contamination. Two successive PCR steps introduced TruSeq adapter sequences along with Illumina sample barcodes. The TCR alpha and beta cDNA libraries were sequenced on the Illumina HiSeq platform using custom primers. The study's own analysis went as follows. Unique molecular identifiers were extracted from raw reads with MiGEC, and CDR3 positions were determined with MiXCR. Recombination models were inferred per individual with the repgenHMM and IGoR tools using an EM algorithm. The tcR package in R was used for shared clonotype analysis, with sharing normalized by the product of cloneset sizes. To study raw recombination without the effects of thymic and clonal selection, out-of-frame nonproductive sequences were analyzed. TCRdb reprocessed the public reads (quality trimming at Q25 with fastp, clone calling with MiXCR) and kept in-frame beta chains. Every CDR3 protein is listed once, alongside the most common genes and DNA of its rows. The V and J calls were not made by the authors but by TCRdb's processing. For this sample there are about 900,000 distinct CDR3 sequences; approximately 13% appear just once. The ten biggest clones cover around 1.5% of the sample.

The data were taken from a study of identical twins (dated by TCRdb to the mid-2010s). General notes on the study: To test whether fetal clonotypes persist, this study deep-sequenced TCR alpha and beta repertoires from monozygotic twins, from unrelated adults of various ages, and from cord blood. To rule out contamination, the twin experiments were replicated at different times with different library preparation protocols.

All donors were healthy Caucasians. The twin cohort consisted of three pairs of female monozygotic twins, all aged roughly 18 to 29 years. Peripheral blood mononuclear cells were used as the source from which RNA for TCR libraries was isolated. What the authors observed across the whole study: Invariant T cells such as MAIT and iNKT could partly confound zero-insertion analyses, though diverse VJ usage argued against this for most clonotypes. In monozygotic twins, recombination models systematically underestimated out-of-frame TCR alpha sharing, but the models matched the sharing seen between unrelated individuals. Fewer insertions were carried by abundant cord blood beta clonotypes; a weaker similar trend was observed in young adult naive repertoires, while no such trend was observed in memory repertoires. Conclusions relied on cross-sectional statistical analysis, since the same donors could not be followed over many years. Compared with coincidental sharing between unrelated individuals, an excess of low generation-probability sequences was observed among out-of-frame TCR alpha sequences shared between twins. The excess sharing between twins in beta out-of-frame sequences was weaker because fewer shared sequences reduced the signal-to-noise ratio.

The sample was also reused in another study, on yellow fever vaccine responses in identical twins. Per the second study: The authors reported that the T cell response to vaccination in identical twins appeared partly convergent and partly personalized. In identical twins, the study followed T cell clones that responded to the vaccine with precision.

Sequencing was performed on PBMCs. The TCR originated in a woman aged 18 to 35 in good health. This chain is built from TRBV11-2 and TRBJ2-1; 7 bases in the middle match TRBD2. The CDR3 region has the sequence CASSPMRGGKFF. The nucleotide sequence reads as follows: TGTGCCAGCAGCCCCATGCGGGGAGGGAAGTTCTTC.